This is a list of T cell receptor beta chains from one sample in a study of CD8 T cells in ankylosing spondylitis. TCRdb reprocessed the 5' RACE reads via MiXCR and lists one record per CDR3 protein. The table has approximately 250,000 distinct CDR3 sequences, more than 20% seen once. Sequenced: blood, either unsorted or a sorted T cell fraction (not recorded which). The receptor source for this set is a male donor with ankylosing spondylitis or in good health (not recorded which). The CDR3 runs from the conserved cysteine through the conserved F or W. Each record gives: V gene, D gene, CDR3 protein. D genes are given only for firm matches.

v_gene: TRBV7-8; d_gene: -; CDR3aa: CASSLAPGAYTEAFF
v_gene: TRBV20-1; d_gene: TRBD1; CDR3aa: CSAPTGGAVGEKLFF
v_gene: TRBV7-8; d_gene: -; CDR3aa: CASSRPGRRQETQYF
v_gene: TRBV5-6; d_gene: -; CDR3aa: CASSPGGGRWDTEAFF
v_gene: TRBV24-1; d_gene: -; CDR3aa: CATSDLGDGRDTQYF
v_gene: TRBV12-3/TRBV12-4; d_gene: -; CDR3aa: CASSNRRSSGNTIYF
v_gene: TRBV10-3; d_gene: TRBD2; CDR3aa: CAISSRLAGGDTQYF
v_gene: TRBV20-1; d_gene: TRBD1; CDR3aa: CSASGRRDRAYEQYF
v_gene: TRBV10-3; d_gene: -; CDR3aa: CAISDGTSSYGYTF
v_gene: TRBV12-5; d_gene: TRBD2; CDR3aa: CASGLDPSGEQFF
v_gene: TRBV20-1; d_gene: -; CDR3aa: CSAPTSDRLNSPLHF
v_gene: TRBV7-2; d_gene: -; CDR3aa: CASSLVLQEETQYF
v_gene: TRBV2; d_gene: -; CDR3aa: CASSASETNTGELFF
v_gene: TRBV6-1; d_gene: -; CDR3aa: CASRRGRDQPQHF
v_gene: TRBV20-1; d_gene: -; CDR3aa: CSARGDGGSYEQYF
v_gene: TRBV6-1; d_gene: TRBD2; CDR3aa: CASRPAGGGTDTQYF
v_gene: TRBV29-1; d_gene: -; CDR3aa: CSVEVGRDRRSFSNEKLFF
v_gene: TRBV20-1; d_gene: TRBD2; CDR3aa: CSARLAGGLGEQFF
v_gene: TRBV12-3/TRBV12-4; d_gene: -; CDR3aa: CASTRDRVYEQYF
v_gene: TRBV10-3; d_gene: -; CDR3aa: CAISRGGTEAFF
v_gene: TRBV12-3/TRBV12-4; d_gene: -; CDR3aa: CASSLINPGANVLTF
v_gene: TRBV6-5; d_gene: TRBD1; CDR3aa: CASSLELGQLNTEAFF
v_gene: TRBV6-1; d_gene: TRBD1; CDR3aa: CASSEELGQGFYEQYF
v_gene: TRBV20-1; d_gene: -; CDR3aa: CSPSPAGALRESQYF
v_gene: TRBV12-3/TRBV12-4; d_gene: -; CDR3aa: CASSPGLGAAEQYF
v_gene: TRBV20-1; d_gene: TRBD1; CDR3aa: CSAPGTGSYEQYF
v_gene: TRBV12-3/TRBV12-4; d_gene: -; CDR3aa: CASSQNRGWGAYEQYF
v_gene: TRBV12-3/TRBV12-4; d_gene: -; CDR3aa: CASRGRSGHTDTQYF
v_gene: TRBV29-1; d_gene: TRBD1; CDR3aa: CSVQGGQGVHEQYF
v_gene: TRBV24-1; d_gene: -; CDR3aa: CATSALADYNEQFF
v_gene: TRBV6-5; d_gene: -; CDR3aa: CASSYSPGGKEQFF
v_gene: TRBV29-1; d_gene: -; CDR3aa: CSVGSGYGYTF
v_gene: TRBV20-1; d_gene: -; CDR3aa: CSAKPTRYQETQYF
v_gene: TRBV20-1; d_gene: -; CDR3aa: CSARSTPEEQFF